The clone carrying this TCR beta chain occurred many times. Its antigen is as yet unknown. The CDR3 regions of TCR beta were amplified from RNA transcripts. Primed by the HTBI set, a first-round RT-PCR was run on the TCR CDR3. TCRdb fed the multiplex PCR reads into MiXCR, producing one record per CDR3 protein. The sample carries more than 300,000 distinct CDR3 sequences, approximately 15% recorded once. This specimen belongs to a study of T cells in Graves' hyperthyroidism and ophthalmopathy. Study-level points and caveats: Before onset, by a median of approximately 5.9 months, the model predicted ophthalmopathy. Most thyroid clonotypes with frequency above 0.001 were detected in blood.

This CDR3 region has 15 residues. Trimming removed 3 bases from V and 4 bases from J; junction bases left unmatched: 4. CDR1 LGHDT and CDR2 YNNKEL come from the germline V gene (reference sequence). Sequenced input: blood. The chain has TRBV3-1 and TRBJ2-1, with TRBD2 identical over 9 bases. The receptor was isolated from a woman between 55 and 75 years old with Graves' hyperthyroidism. The CDR3 spells CASSQPGLAYNEQFF. The CDR3 nucleotides are TGTGCCAGCAGCCAGCCGGGACTAGCATACAATGAGCAGTTCTTC.